A single sample gave rise to the 17 T cell receptor beta chains below, sequenced in a study of PD-L1 blockade in urothelial cancer (dated by TCRdb to the late 2010s). Library preparation was by the immunoSEQ multiplex PCR assay. TCRdb stores this immuneACCESS table with in-frame sequences only. Part of the clones is absent; in the studies checked, under half of the shortfall reflects unresolved V genes, and no reason is known for the rest. The table for this sample lists 75,000 to 100,000 clones; approximately 87% of them were counted only once. Roughly 8% of the sample is in the top ten clones. The time point label for this specimen denotes: peripheral blood 6 weeks after treatment start. The source was PBMCs, collected around atezolizumab (anti-PD-L1) treatment. The receptors were sampled from a man between 65 and 85 years old with urothelial cancer.

This sequence joins TRBV29-1 and TRBJ2-2, with D perhaps TRBD1 (5 bases). V shed 4 bases and J shed 2 bases, with 14 bases lying between them. The CDR3 is made up of 15 amino acids. The V gene's germline CDR1 is SQVTM and CDR2 ANQGSEA. The CDR3 spells CSVVLRDRNTGELFF. CDR3 nucleotides: TGCAGCGTTGTACTCCGCGACAGAAACACCGGGGAGCTGTTTTTT.

The V gene is TRBV9, the J gene TRBJ1-5; D unclear. This CDR3 comprises 14 residues. Germline V gene data show CDR1 as SGDLS and CDR2 as YYNGEE. V was shortened by 4 bases and J by 1 base, with 9 bases between the two germline ends. CDR3 nucleotides: TGTGCCAGCAGCTCAGGAGGGAGCAATCAGCCCCAGCATTTT. Residues: CASSSGGSNQPQHF.

This chain connects TRBV25-1 to TRBJ2-7; D may be TRBD2 (5 bases). The CDR3 length is 14 residues. Germline lookup yields CDR1 MGHDK and CDR2 SYGVNS. V was cut by 7 bases and J by 2 bases, with 15 bases left in between. This CDR3 is CASTSPLVTYEQYF. In nucleotides, the CDR3 is TGTGCCAGCACCTCCCCACTAGTCACCTACGAGCAGTACTTC.

The chain joins TRBV9 to TRBJ1-1, with D possibly TRBD1 on 6 matching bases. This CDR3 is built from 14 residues. Germline CDR1 reads SGDLS; CDR2 reads YYNGEE. Trimming removed 1 base at V and 4 bases at J, with 11 bases between. The CDR3 sequence is CASSVQGRGTEAFF. In DNA form, the CDR3 reads TGTGCCAGCAGCGTACAGGGGAGGGGCACTGAAGCTTTCTTT.

This clone came up a few times. The chain combines TRBV5-4 with TRBJ1-1; D not resolved. Germline loops: CDR1 SGHNT, CDR2 YYREEE (reference sequence). V shed 0 bases and J shed 0 bases, with 3 bases lying between them. The CDR3 contains 13 residues. CDR3 in DNA: TGTGCCAGCAGCTTGGCGGTGAACACTGAAGCTTTCTTT. Amino acids: CASSLAVNTEAFF.

CDR3 coding DNA: TGCGCCAGCAGTGAGGGGCTGAACTACGAGCAGTACTTC. Encoded protein: CASSEGLNYEQYF. The chain has TRBV10-1 and TRBJ2-7; D ambiguous. Between the trimmed V and J ends, which lost 2 bases and 3 bases, there was a span of 8 bases. CDR3 length: 13 amino acids. CDR1 and CDR2 from the germline V gene are WNHNN and SYGVQD (reference sequence).

The chain couples TRBV10-1 to TRBJ2-7, with D unclear. Germline V gives CDR1 WNHNN, CDR2 SYGVQD (reference sequence). CDR3 length: 15 residues. Trimming took off 6 bases at V and 2 bases at J, with 17 bases between the two ends. DNA of the CDR3: TGCGCCAGCAGCCCCGGAGAGCAGACGACCTACGAGCAGTACTTC. Its translation is CASSPGEQTTYEQYF.

The gene calls are TRBV7-2 and TRBJ2-7; D may be TRBD2 (7 bases). The germline V gene has CDR1 SGHTA and CDR2 FQGNSA. This CDR3 is 15 amino acids long. Trimming stripped 2 bases from V and 3 bases from J, with 14 bases between. CDR3 protein: CASSLIQGGGYEQYF. The DNA of the CDR3 is TGTGCCAGCAGCTTAATCCAGGGAGGGGGCTACGAGCAGTACTTC.

This clone came up once. The chain couples TRBV7-3 to TRBJ1-1; no reliable D call. CDR1 is SGHTA, CDR2 FQGTGA, per germline. This CDR3 comprises 14 residues. The V end was cut by 5 bases, the J end by 3 bases, with 13 bases between. DNA for the CDR3: TGTGCCAGCAGCCCCACTGGGAGGGACACTGAAGCTTTCTTT. Translating it yields CASSPTGRDTEAFF.

The chain is built from TRBV6-6 and TRBJ1-2; 9 nucleotides match TRBD1. V was pared by 5 bases and J by 6 bases, with 7 bases of the junction left unmatched. In germline, CDR1 is MNHNY, CDR2 SVGAGI (reference sequence). The CDR3 contains 14 residues. DNA of the CDR3: TGTGCCAGCAGTCTACAGGGGGCTGTAGATGGCTACACCTTC. It codes for CASSLQGAVDGYTF.

V gene TRBV11-2 combines with J gene TRBJ1-2, with D possibly being TRBD1 (5 bases). The CDR3 loop spans 15 amino acids. V lost 4 bases and J 2 bases, leaving 14 bases between the germline ends. Looked up from germline, CDR1 is SGHAT and CDR2 is FQNNGV. The CDR3: CASSSLPGLNYGYTF. As DNA, the CDR3 is TGTGCCAGCAGCTCGCTACCGGGACTCAACTATGGCTACACCTTC.

This clone was seen a few times. The chain combines TRBV30 with TRBJ1-1; D unresolved. There are 13 residues in the CDR3. V lost 0 bases and J 5 bases, leaving 10 bases between the germline ends. From germline, CDR1 is GTSNPN and CDR2 SVGIG (reference sequence). DNA of the CDR3: TGTGCCTGGAGTGTAAAGGGAGGAACTGAAGCTTTCTTT. It codes for CAWSVKGGTEAFF. Full variable domain (missing parts from reference TRBV30 and TRBJ1-1): SQTIHQWPATLVQPVGSPLSLECTVEGTSNPNLYWYRQAAGRGLQLLFYSVGIGQISSEVPQNLSASRPQDRQFILSSKKLLLSDSGFYLCAWSVKGGTEAFFGQGTRLTVV.

This clone was seen a handful of times. V is TRBV5-4 and J is TRBJ1-1, with 9 bases fitting TRBD1. This CDR3 has 15 amino acids. The J segment lost 2 bases and the V segment lost 4 bases, leaving 6 bases of the junction unmatched. The V gene's germline CDR1 is SGHNT and CDR2 YYREEE (reference sequence). The CDR3 sequence: CASSGDRAINTEAFF. The CDR3 DNA is TGTGCCAGCAGCGGGGACAGGGCTATTAACACTGAAGCTTTCTTT.

In DNA form, the CDR3 reads TGTGCCAGCAGTTTTGGGACAGGGGGCCCCGTCAGCACAGATACGCAGTATTTT. Translation gives CASSFGTGGPVSTDTQYF. The V gene is TRBV28, the J gene TRBJ2-3; 12 bases map to TRBD1. The ends lost 3 bases at V and 0 bases at J; junction bases unmatched: 7. The germline gives CDR1 MDHEN, CDR2 SYDVKM. This CDR3 has 18 amino acids.

In this sample, this clone turned up a few times. The V gene is TRBV30, the J gene TRBJ1-1; 11 nucleotides align to TRBD1. In germline, CDR1 is GTSNPN, CDR2 SVGIG (reference sequence). Trimming removed 1 base from V and 5 bases from J; junction bases left unmatched: 3. The CDR3 contains 14 residues. The chain's CDR3 is CAWSAGTGGTEAFF. CDR3 nucleotide sequence: TGTGCCTGGAGTGCCGGGACAGGGGGAACTGAAGCTTTCTTT. Full variable domain (remainder filled in from reference TRBV30 and TRBJ1-1): SQTIHQWPATLVQPVGSPLSLECTVEGTSNPNLYWYRQAAGRGLQLLFYSVGIGQISSEVPQNLSASRPQDRQFILSSKKLLLSDSGFYLCAWSAGTGGTEAFFGQGTRLTVV.

This chain links TRBV5-1 with TRBJ1-4, with 11 bases fitting TRBD1. CDR3 length: 17 residues. Germline V gene sequence: CDR1 SGHRS, CDR2 YFSETQ. V shed 0 bases and J 4 bases; nucleotides not matched to a gene: 5. DNA for the CDR3: TGCGCCAGCAGCTTGGCCGGGACAGGGGGTGGTAATGAAAAACTGTTTTTT. Protein: CASSLAGTGGGNEKLFF.

The CDR3 nucleotides are TGTGCCAGCAGTCCCCCCGTGGGACAGGGGGGAGAGACCCAGTACTTC. Its translation is CASSPPVGQGGETQYF. The chain joins TRBV27 to TRBJ2-5, with 11 bases identical to TRBD1. V shed 5 bases, J shed 4 bases, and the junction held 9 bases outside the gene matches. The CDR3 consists of 16 residues. In germline, CDR1 is MNHEY, CDR2 SMNVEV (reference sequence).